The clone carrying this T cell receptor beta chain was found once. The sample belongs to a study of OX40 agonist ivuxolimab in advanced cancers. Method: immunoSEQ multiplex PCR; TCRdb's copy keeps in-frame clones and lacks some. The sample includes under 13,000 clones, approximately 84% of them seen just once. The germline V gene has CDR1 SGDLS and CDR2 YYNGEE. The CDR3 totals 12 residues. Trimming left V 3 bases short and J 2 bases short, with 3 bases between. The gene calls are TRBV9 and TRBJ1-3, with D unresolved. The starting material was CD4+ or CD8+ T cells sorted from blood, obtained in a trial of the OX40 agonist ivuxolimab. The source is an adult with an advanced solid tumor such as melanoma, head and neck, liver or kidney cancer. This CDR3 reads CASSGTGNTIYF. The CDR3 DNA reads TGTGCCAGCAGCGGGACTGGAAACACCATATATTTT. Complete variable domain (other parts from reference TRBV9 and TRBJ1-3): DSGVTQTPKHLITATGQRVTLRCSPRSGDLSVYWYQQSLDQGLQFLIQYYNGEERAKGNILERFSAQQFPDLHSELNLSSLELGDSALYFCASSGTGNTIYFGEGSWLTVV.